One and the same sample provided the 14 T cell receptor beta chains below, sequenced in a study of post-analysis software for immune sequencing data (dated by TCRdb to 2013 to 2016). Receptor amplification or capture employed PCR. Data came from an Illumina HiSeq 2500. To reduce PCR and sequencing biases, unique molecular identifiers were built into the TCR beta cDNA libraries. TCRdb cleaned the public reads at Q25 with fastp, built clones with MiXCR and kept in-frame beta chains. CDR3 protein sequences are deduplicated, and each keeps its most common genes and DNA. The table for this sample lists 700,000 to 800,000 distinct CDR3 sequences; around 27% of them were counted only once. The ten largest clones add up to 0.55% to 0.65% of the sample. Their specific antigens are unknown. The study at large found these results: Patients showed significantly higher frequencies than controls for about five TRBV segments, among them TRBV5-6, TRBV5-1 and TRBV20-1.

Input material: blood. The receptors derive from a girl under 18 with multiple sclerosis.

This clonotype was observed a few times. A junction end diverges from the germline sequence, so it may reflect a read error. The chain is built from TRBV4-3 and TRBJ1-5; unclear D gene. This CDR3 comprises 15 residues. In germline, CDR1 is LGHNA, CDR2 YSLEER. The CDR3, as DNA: TGCACCAGCAGCCAAGAATGGGGTAGTAATCAGCCCCAGCATTTT. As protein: CTSSQEWGSNQPQHF.

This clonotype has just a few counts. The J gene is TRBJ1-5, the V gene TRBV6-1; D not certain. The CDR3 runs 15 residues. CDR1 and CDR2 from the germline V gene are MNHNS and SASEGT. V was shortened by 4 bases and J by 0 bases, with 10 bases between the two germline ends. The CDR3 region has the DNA TGTGCCAGCAGTGGACGTCTTTATAGCAATCAGCCCCAGCATTTT. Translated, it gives CASSGRLYSNQPQHF.

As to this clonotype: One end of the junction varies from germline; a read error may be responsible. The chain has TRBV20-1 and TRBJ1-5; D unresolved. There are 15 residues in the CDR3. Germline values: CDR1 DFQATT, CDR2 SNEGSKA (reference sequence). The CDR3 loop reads CSTRDTGLVNQPQHF. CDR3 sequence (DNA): TGCAGTACTAGAGATACCGGGCTCGTCAATCAGCCCCAGCATTTT.

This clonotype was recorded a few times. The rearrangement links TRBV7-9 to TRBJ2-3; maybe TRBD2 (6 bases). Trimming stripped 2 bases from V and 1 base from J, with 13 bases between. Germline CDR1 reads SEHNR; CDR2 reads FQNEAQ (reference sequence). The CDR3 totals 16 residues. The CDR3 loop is CASSLREERGTDTQYF. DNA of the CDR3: TGTGCCAGCAGCTTACGCGAGGAGCGGGGCACAGATACGCAGTATTTT.

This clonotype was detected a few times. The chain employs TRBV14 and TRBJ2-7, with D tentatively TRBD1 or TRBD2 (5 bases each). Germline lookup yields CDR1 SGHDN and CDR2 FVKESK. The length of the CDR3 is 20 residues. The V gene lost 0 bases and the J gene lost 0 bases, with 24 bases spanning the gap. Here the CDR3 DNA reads TGTGCCAGCAGCCAAGAGGGAGCCGGTCGGGGCGGAAAAAGCTCCTACGAGCAGTACTTC. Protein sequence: CASSQEGAGRGGKSSYEQYF.

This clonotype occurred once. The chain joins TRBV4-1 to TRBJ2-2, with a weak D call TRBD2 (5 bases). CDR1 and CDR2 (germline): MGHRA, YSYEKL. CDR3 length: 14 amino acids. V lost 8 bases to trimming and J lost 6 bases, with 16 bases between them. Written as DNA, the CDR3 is TGCGCCAGCGCCCGGGTAGGGAGCCCCGGGGAGCTGTTTTTT. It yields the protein CASARVGSPGELFF.

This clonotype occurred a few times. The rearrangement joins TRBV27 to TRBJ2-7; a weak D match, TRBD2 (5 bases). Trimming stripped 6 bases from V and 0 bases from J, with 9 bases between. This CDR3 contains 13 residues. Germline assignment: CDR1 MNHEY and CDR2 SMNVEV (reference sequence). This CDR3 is CASRRRSSYEQYF. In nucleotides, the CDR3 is TGTGCCAGCAGGAGGAGGAGCTCCTACGAGCAGTACTTC.

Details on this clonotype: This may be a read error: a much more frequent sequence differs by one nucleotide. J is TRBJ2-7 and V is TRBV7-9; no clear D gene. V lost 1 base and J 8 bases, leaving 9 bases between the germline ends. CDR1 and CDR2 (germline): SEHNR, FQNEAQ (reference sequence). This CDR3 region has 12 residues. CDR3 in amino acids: CASSLGDYKQYF. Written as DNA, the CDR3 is TGTGCCAGCAGCTTAGGGGATTACAAGCAGTACTTC.

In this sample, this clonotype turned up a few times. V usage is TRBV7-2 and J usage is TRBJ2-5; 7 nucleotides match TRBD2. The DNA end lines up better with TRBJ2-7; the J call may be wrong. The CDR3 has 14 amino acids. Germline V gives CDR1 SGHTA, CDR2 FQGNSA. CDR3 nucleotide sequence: TGTGCCAGCAGCTGGGGGGGTGGGGCCTACGAGCAGTACTTC. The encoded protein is CASSWGGGAYEQYF.

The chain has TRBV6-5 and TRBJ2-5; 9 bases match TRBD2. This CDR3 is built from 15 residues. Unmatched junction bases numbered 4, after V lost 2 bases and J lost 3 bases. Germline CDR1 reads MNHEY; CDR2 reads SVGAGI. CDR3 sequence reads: CASSYVSSGEETQYF. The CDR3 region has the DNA TGTGCCAGCAGTTACGTGTCTAGCGGGGAAGAGACCCAGTACTTC.

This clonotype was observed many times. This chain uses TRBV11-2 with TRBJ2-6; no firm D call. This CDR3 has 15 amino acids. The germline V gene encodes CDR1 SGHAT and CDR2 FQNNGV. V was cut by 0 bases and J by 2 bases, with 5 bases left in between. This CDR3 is CASSLEGTGANVLTF. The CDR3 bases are TGTGCCAGCAGCTTAGAGGGAACTGGGGCCAACGTCCTGACTTTC.

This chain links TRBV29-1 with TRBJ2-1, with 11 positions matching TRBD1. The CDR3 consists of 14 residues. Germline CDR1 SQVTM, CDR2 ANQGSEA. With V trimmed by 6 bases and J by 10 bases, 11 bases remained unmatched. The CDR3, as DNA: TGCAGCGTGACCCGGGACAGGGGGGGATTGGAGCAGTTCTTC. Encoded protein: CSVTRDRGGLEQFF.

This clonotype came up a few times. The CDR3 DNA reads as TGCAGTGCCCGACTCGGTTCGGCTAACTATGGCTACACCTTC. It is translated as CSARLGSANYGYTF. This chain joins TRBV20-1 and TRBJ1-2, with D unresolved. The CDR3 spans 14 residues. V was trimmed by 6 bases and J by 0 bases, leaving 14 bases between them. Germline V gene lookup returns CDR1 DFQATT and CDR2 SNEGSKA (reference sequence).

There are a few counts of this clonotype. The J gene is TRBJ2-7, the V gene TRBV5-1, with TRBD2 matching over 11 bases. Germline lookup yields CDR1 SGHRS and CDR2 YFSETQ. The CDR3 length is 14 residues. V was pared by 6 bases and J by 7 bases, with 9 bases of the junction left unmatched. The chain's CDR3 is CASTPGLADMEQYF. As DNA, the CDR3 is TGCGCCAGCACTCCGGGACTAGCGGATATGGAGCAGTACTTC.